This T cell receptor beta chain originates from a study of blood T cell repertoires in COVID-19. Across the whole study: The samples span acute and convalescent COVID-19 from the United States, Italy and Spain.

Germline V gene lookup returns CDR1 SGHNT and CDR2 YENEEA. With V trimmed by 5 bases and J by 3 bases, 5 bases remained unmatched. The CDR3 runs to 15 residues. TCRdb's copy holds only in-frame clones and misses some; the assay was immunoSEQ multiplex PCR. The data show around 280,000 clones, more than 75% seen once. This TCR was sampled from a man aged 65 to 85 with acute or convalescent COVID-19. Material: peripheral blood. The V and J genes are TRBV11-3 and TRBJ2-3; 10 bases align to TRBD2. The CDR3 coding sequence is TGTGCCAGCAGCGTGGGACTAGCGTTGACAGATACGCAGTATTTT. Encoded protein: CASSVGLALTDTQYF.